This T cell receptor beta chain was sequenced for a study of T cell clonotyping in hematopoietic cell transplantation. Study-wide context: Recipient samples before transplant were obtained post-cytoreduction. Study-wide results and caveats: After transplant, recipient diversity fell while pathologically expanded clonotypes grew through day 180. Broader posttransplant TCR repertoire diversity was predicted by graft donor and pretransplant recipient Inverse Simpson Index values.

Indicated time point: recipient sample about 28 days before transplant, after cytoreduction. This CDR3 is built from 16 residues. Trimming at V came to 4 bases and at J to 7 bases, leaving 13 bases not matched to a gene. Germline assignment: CDR1 LNHDA and CDR2 SQIVND (reference sequence). Sequenced by immunoSEQ multiplex PCR; TCRdb stores in-frame clones only, minus some. The data contain around 9,100 clones, roughly 84% of them singletons. With regard to this clone: What it binds is not known.

The V and J genes are TRBV19 and TRBJ1-5, with 7 bases identical to TRBD1. Here the sequenced sample was peripheral blood mononuclear cells, taken before stem cell transplant. The TCR was taken from a man aged 55-75 years with acute myeloid leukemia. Some clones in this sample may be carry-over from other donors' samples. Written as DNA, the CDR3 is TGTGCCAGTAGTAAGGGGACAGCGTCCGGGGGGCAGCCCCAGCATTTT. Encoded protein: CASSKGTASGGQPQHF.